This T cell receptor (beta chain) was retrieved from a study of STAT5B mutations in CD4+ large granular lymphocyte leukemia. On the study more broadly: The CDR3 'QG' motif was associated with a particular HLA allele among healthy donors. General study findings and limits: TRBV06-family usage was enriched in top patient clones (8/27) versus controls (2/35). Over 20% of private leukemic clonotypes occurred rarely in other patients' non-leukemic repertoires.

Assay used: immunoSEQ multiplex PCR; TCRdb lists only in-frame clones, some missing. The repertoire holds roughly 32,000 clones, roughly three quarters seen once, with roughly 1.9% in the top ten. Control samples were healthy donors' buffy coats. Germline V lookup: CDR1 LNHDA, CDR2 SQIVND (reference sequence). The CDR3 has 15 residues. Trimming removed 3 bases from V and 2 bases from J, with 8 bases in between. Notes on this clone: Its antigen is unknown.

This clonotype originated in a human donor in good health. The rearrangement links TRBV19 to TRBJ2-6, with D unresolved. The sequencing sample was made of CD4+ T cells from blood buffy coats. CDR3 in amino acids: CASSIINAGANVLTF. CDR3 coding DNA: TGTGCCAGTAGTATCATCAACGCTGGGGCCAACGTCCTGACTTTC.